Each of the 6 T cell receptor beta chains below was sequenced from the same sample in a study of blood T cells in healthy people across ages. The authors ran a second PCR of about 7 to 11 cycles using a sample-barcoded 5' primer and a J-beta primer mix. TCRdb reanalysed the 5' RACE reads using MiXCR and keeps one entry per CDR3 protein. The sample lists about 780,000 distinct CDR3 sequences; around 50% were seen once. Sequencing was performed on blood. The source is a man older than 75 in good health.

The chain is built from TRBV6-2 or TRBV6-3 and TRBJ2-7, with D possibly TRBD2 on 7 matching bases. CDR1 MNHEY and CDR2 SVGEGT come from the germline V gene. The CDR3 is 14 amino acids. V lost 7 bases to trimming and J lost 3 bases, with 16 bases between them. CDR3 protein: CASKWAGEGYEQYF. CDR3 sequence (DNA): TGTGCCAGCAAATGGGCAGGGGAGGGCTACGAGCAGTACTTC.

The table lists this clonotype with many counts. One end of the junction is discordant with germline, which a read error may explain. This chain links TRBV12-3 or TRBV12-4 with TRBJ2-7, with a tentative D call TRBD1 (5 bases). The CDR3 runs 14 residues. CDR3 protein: CASSLAGWSYEQYF. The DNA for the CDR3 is TGTGCCAGCAGCTTAGCAGGGTGGAGCTACGAGCAGTACTTC.

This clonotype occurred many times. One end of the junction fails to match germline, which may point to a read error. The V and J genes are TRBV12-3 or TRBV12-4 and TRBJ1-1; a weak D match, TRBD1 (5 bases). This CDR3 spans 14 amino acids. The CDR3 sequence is CASSLGTANTEAFF. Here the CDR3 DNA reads TGTGCCAGCAGCTTAGGGACGGCAAACACTGAAGCTTTCTTT.

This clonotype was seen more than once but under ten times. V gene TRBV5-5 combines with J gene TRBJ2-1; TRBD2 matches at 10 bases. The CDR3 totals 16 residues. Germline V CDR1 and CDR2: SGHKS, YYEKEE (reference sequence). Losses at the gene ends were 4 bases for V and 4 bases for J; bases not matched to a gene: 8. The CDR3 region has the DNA TGTGCCAGCAGCGGGCGGACTAGCGGTTTATACAATGAGCAGTTCTTC. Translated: CASSGRTSGLYNEQFF. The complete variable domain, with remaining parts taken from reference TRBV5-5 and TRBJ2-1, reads DAGVTQSPTHLIKTRGQQVTLRCSPISGHKSVSWYQQVLGQGPQFIFQYYEKEERGRGNFPDRFSARQFPNYSSELNVNALLLGDSALYLCASSGRTSGLYNEQFFGPGTRLTVL.

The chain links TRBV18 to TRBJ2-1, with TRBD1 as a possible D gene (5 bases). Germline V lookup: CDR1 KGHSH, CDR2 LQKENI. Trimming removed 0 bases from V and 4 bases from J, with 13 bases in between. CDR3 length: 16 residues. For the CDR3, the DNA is TGTGCCAGCTCACCACCGTCCGCAGGGTCGTACAATGAGCAGTTCTTC. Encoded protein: CASSPPSAGSYNEQFF.

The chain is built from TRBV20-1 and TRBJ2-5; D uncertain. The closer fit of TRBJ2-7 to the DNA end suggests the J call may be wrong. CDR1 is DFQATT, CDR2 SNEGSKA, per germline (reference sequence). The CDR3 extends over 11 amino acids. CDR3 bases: TGCAGTGCTAGTCTAAGCTACGAGCAGTACTTC. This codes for CSASLSYEQYF.